This T cell receptor beta chain emerged from a study of shared clonotypes between healthy human individuals. The table came from immunoSEQ multiplex PCR; TCRdb's copy has only in-frame clones and leaves some out. This table holds some 790,000 clones, approximately 72% found once. Sequenced sample: memory CD4+ T cells sorted from blood. Subset meaning: CD45RA-negative fraction. This sequence originates from a woman in her twenties or thirties in good health.

The CDR3 region is CASSLEGRSGYTF. Written as DNA, the CDR3 is TGTGCCAGCAGCTTAGAAGGGCGGAGTGGCTACACCTTC. The rearrangement links TRBV7-2 to TRBJ1-2; D is uncertain. Deletions cut 1 base from V and 7 bases from J, with 10 bases between. Germline-derived CDR1 and CDR2 are SGHTA and FQGNSA. The CDR3 runs 13 residues.